What follows describes a single T cell receptor beta chain. This entry comes from a study of blood T cells in healthy people across ages. The second PCR ran about 6 to 11 cycles with a sample-barcoded 5' primer and J-beta primers. TCRdb passed the 5' RACE reads through MiXCR, listing each CDR3 protein once. The table has approximately 350,000 distinct CDR3 sequences, roughly half seen once. The sequencing input was blood. The TCR sequence derives from a man aged 55 to 70 in good health.

This CDR3 is CAWSDRLSAEAFF. The CDR3 DNA reads as TGTGCCTGGAGTGACAGGCTAAGCGCTGAAGCTTTCTTT. The chain combines TRBV30 with TRBJ1-1, with D perhaps matching TRBD1 (5 bases). Germline lookup yields CDR1 GTSNPN and CDR2 SVGIG (reference sequence). V lost 1 base, J lost 6 bases, and 12 bases lay in between. CDR3 size: 13 residues.